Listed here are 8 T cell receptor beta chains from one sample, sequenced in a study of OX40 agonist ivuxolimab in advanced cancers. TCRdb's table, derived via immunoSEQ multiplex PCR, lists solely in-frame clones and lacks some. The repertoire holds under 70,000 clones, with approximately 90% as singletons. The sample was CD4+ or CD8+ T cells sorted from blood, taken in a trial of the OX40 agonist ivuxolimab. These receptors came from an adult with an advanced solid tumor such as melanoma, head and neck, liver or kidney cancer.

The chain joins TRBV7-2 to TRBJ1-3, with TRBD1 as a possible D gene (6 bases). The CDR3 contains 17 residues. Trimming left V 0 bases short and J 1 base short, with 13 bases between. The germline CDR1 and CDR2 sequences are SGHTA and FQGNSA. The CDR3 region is CASSLARGGQSGNTIYF. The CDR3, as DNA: TGTGCCAGCAGCTTAGCGCGGGGTGGACAGTCTGGAAACACCATATATTTT.

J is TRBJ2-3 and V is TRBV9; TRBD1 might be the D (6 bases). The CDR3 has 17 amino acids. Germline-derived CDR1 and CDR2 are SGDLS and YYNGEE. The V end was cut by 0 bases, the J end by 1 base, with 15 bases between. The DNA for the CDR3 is TGTGCCAGCAGCGTAGAGGGCGCAGGGGTTGGCACAGATACGCAGTATTTT. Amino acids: CASSVEGAGVGTDTQYF.

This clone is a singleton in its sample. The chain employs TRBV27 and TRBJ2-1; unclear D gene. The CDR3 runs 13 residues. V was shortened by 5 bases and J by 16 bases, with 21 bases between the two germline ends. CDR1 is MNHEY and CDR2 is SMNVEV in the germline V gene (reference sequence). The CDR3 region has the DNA TGTGCCAGCAGTCCCACGTGGGCAGAGGCCCAATTCTTC. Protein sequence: CASSPTWAEAQFF.

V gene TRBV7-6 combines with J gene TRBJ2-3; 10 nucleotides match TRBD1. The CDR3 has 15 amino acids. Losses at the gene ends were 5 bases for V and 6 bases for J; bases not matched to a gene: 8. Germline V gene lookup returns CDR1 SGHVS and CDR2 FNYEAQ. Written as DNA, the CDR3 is TGTGCCAGCAGCCCCGCGGACAGGGGGGTGGATACGCAGTATTTT. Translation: CASSPADRGVDTQYF. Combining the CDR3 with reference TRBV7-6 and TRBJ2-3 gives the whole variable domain GAGVSQSPRYKVTKRGQDVALRCDPISGHVSLYWYRQALGQGPEFLTYFNYEAQQDKSGLPNDRFSAERPEGSISTLTIQRTEQRDSAMYRCASSPADRGVDTQYFGPGTRLTVL.

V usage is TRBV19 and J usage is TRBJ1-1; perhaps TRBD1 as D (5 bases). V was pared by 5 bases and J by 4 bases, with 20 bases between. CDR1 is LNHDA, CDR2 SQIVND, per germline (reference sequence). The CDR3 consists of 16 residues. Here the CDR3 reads CASSWGDPEGGTEAFF. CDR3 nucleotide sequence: TGTGCCAGTAGTTGGGGGGACCCGGAGGGCGGCACTGAAGCTTTCTTT.

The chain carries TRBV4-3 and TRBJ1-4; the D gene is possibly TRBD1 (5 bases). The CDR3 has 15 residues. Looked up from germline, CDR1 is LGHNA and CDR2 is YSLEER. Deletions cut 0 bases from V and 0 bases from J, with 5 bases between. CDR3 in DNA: TGCGCCAGCAGCCAAGACAGGGCAACTAATGAAAAACTGTTTTTT. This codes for CASSQDRATNEKLFF.

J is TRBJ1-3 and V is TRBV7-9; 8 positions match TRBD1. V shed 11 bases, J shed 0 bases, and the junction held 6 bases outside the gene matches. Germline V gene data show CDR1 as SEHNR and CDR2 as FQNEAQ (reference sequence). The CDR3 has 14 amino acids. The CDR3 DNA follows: TGTGCCGGGTCAGGGGGCCCCTCTGGAAACACCATATATTTT. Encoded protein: CAGSGGPSGNTIYF.

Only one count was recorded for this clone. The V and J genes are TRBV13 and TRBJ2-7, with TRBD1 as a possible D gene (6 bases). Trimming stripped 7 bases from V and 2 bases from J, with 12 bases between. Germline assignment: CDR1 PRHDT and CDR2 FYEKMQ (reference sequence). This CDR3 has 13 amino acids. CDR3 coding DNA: TGTGCCAGCACCACCCACAGGGCCTACGAGCAGTACTTC. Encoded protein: CASTTHRAYEQYF.